A selection of T cell receptor beta chains follows, all from one sample in a study of regulatory T cells in long-lasting Graves disease. Using its own MiXCR run on the multiplex PCR reads, TCRdb lists one record per CDR3 protein. This repertoire shows 450,000 to 600,000 distinct CDR3 sequences, about a sixth found once; its top ten account for 10% to 15%. The data also belong to a second study, concerning T cells in Graves' hyperthyroidism and ophthalmopathy.

The sequenced sample was peripheral blood mononuclear cells (PBMCs), obtained at new diagnosis, from a patient treated with antithyroid drugs. These receptors were collected from a man in his forties with Graves disease. Both conserved end residues are part of each CDR3. D genes are given only for firm matches. Only some rows state a clone size, as once, few, many or a class for expanded clones.

j_call v_call clone_size d_call cdr3_nt cdr3_aa
TRBJ2-3 TRBV2 many . TGTGCCAGCAGTGAGACAGTTGTTTCAACAGATACGCAGTATTTT CASSETVVSTDTQYF
TRBJ2-1 TRBV24-1 many TRBD2 TGTGCCACCAGAGCGGGAGTCGGCTCCTACAATGAGCAGTTCTTC CATRAGVGSYNEQFF
TRBJ2-2 TRBV12-3/TRBV12-4 many . TGTGCCAGCAGTGCTAACCCGCTCGAGGGGTACACCGGGGAGCTGTTTTTT CASSANPLEGYTGELFF
TRBJ1-1 TRBV20-1 many . TGCAGTGCTAGAGTACTGGGGGCGTTTGGGAACACTGAAGCTTTCTTT CSARVLGAFGNTEAFF
TRBJ2-2 TRBV28 many . TGTGCCAGCAGTTGGGGTACCGGGGTCACCGGGGAGCTGTTTTTT CASSWGTGVTGELFF
TRBJ2-7 TRBV5-6 . TRBD2 TGTGCCAGCAGCGACCAACTAGCGGGAGGCCCCGCCGGGGAGCAGTACTTC CASSDQLAGGPAGEQYF
TRBJ2-7 TRBV6-5 many . TGTGCCAGCAGTTACTCGGCGCTAAAGTGGGTGACGGGAGAGCAGTACTTC CASSYSALKWVTGEQYF
TRBJ2-2 TRBV27 . . TGTGCCAGCAGCAGGGGGAGGGGCACCGGGGAGCTGTTTTTT CASSRGRGTGELFF
TRBJ2-7 TRBV6-2/TRBV6-3 . TRBD1 TGTGCCAGCAGTACGACAGGGTTCCCCTACGAGCAGTACTTC CASSTTGFPYEQYF
TRBJ2-3 TRBV7-3 . TRBD1 TGTGCCAGCAGCAGGGCAGGGGGAGGCACAGATACGCAGTATTTT CASSRAGGGTDTQYF
TRBJ2-5 TRBV10-3 many TRBD1 TGTGCCATCAGCCGGGACAGAAAAGAGAAAGAGACCCAGTACTTC CAISRDRKEKETQYF
TRBJ2-7 TRBV27 . TRBD2 TGTGCCAGCAGTTTAGGGAGGGCCTCCTACAATGAGCAGTACTTC CASSLGRASYNEQYF
TRBJ2-2 TRBV5-4 many . TGTGCCAGCAGCTTGGGGACTGGGGCGAACACCGGGGAGCTGTTTTTT CASSLGTGANTGELFF
TRBJ2-1 TRBV7-2 many TRBD2 TGTGCCAGCAGCTCTCGGACTAGCGATGAGCAGTTCTTC CASSSRTSDEQFF
TRBJ1-5 TRBV7-2 . . TGTGCCAGCAGCTTATCCGTACGTAGCAATCAGCCCCAGCATTTT CASSLSVRSNQPQHF
TRBJ2-2 TRBV18 . . TGTGCCAGCTCACTCCGAGCGGACACCGGGGAGCTGTTTTTT CASSLRADTGELFF
TRBJ2-7 TRBV6-5 many . TGTGCCAGCAGTTCCCCGGGGAGAATGGGCTACGAGCAGTACTTC CASSSPGRMGYEQYF
TRBJ2-3 TRBV12-3/TRBV12-4 many . TGTGCCAGCAGTTCCACAGGAGGCACAGATACGCAGTATTTT CASSSTGGTDTQYF
TRBJ2-7 TRBV7-9 . TRBD1 TGTGCCAGCAGCTCGACAGGGGGGTTCTACGAGCAGTACTTC CASSSTGGFYEQYF
TRBJ2-5 TRBV20-1 few . TGCAGTGCTAGACCGACTAGTTGGGAAGAGACCCAGTACTTC CSARPTSWEETQYF
TRBJ2-5 TRBV11-2 few . TGTGCCAGCAGCTTAGATCTGGGTTCAGAGACCCAGTACTTC CASSLDLGSETQYF
TRBJ2-2 TRBV12-3/TRBV12-4 many TRBD2 TGTGCCAGCAGGCCACTAGCGGGGAACACCGGGGAGCTGTTTTTT CASRPLAGNTGELFF
TRBJ1-2 TRBV12-5 few . TGTGCTAGTGGTTTGGAAACAGGGAGCAACTATGGCTACACCTTC CASGLETGSNYGYTF
TRBJ1-1 TRBV12-3/TRBV12-4 few . TGTGCCGGCAGTTTTCGAGGTAGGGAGATACTGGCTTTCTTT CAGSFRGREILAFF
TRBJ2-1 TRBV20-1 many TRBD1 TGCAGTGCTAGAGACAGGGGGCCAAGCTCCTACAATGAGCAGTTCTTC CSARDRGPSSYNEQFF
TRBJ2-1 TRBV12-3/TRBV12-4 many TRBD1 TGTGCCAGCATCGGACAGGGTAAGAATGAGCAGTTCTTC CASIGQGKNEQFF
TRBJ1-1 TRBV5-1 many . TGCGCCAGCAGCTTGGAGCGGTACACTGAAGCTTTCTTT CASSLERYTEAFF
TRBJ2-6 TRBV28 many TRBD2 TGTGCCAGCAGAAGTAGCGGGATCGGCTCTGGGGCCAACGTCCTGACTTTC CASRSSGIGSGANVLTF
TRBJ1-2 TRBV12-3/TRBV12-4 . . TGTGCCAGCAGTTTCCTCCTTGGGGGTGGCTACACCTTC CASSFLLGGGYTF
TRBJ2-7 TRBV6-7 . . TGTGCCAGCAGTTACTCCAGGGGCGAGCAGTACTTC CASSYSRGEQYF
TRBJ2-7 TRBV5-1 few TRBD2 TGCGCCAGCAGCTTGGAACTAGCGGGAGACTCCTACGAGCAGTACTTC CASSLELAGDSYEQYF
TRBJ1-1 TRBV4-2 . . TGTGCCAGCAGCCAAGAGTTAATGACAGGAGAAGCTTTCTTT CASSQELMTGEAFF
TRBJ1-3 TRBV12-3/TRBV12-4 . . TGTGCCAGCAGTTTATCAGGGAACGGAAACACCATATATTTT CASSLSGNGNTIYF
TRBJ2-7 TRBV9 many . TGTGCCAGCAAGAGCGCGGACGAGCAGTACTTC CASKSADEQYF
TRBJ2-7 TRBV6-2/TRBV6-3 many TRBD2 TGTGCCAGCAGTTACTCCCAGGGACTAGCGGGAGTCGAGCAGTACTTC CASSYSQGLAGVEQYF
TRBJ2-5 TRBV3-1 many . TGTGCCAGCAGCCCGGGTCGTTCGGAGACCCAGTACTTC CASSPGRSETQYF
TRBJ2-1 TRBV2 many . TGTGCCAGCAGAGGGGAAAGCTCCTACAATGAGCAGTTCTTC CASRGESSYNEQFF
TRBJ2-7 TRBV12-3/TRBV12-4 many TRBD2 TGTGCCAGCAGCCCAGGGGGACTAGCGGGAGGGCTCGACGAGCAGTACTTC CASSPGGLAGGLDEQYF
TRBJ2-2 TRBV10-3 few . TGTGCCATCAGTGAGGCAGGGGAGCACACCGGGGAGCTGTTTTTT CAISEAGEHTGELFF
TRBJ2-3 TRBV5-1 few . TGCGCCAGCAGCCTCCAGGCGGGAGATACGCAGTATTTT CASSLQAGDTQYF
TRBJ1-2 TRBV29-1 . . TGCAGCGCTTCGGGACCCAAGGGCTACACCTTC CSASGPKGYTF
TRBJ2-7 TRBV2 . . TGTGCCAGCAGTGCTCAGGGGAATTTCAACGAGCAGTACTTC CASSAQGNFNEQYF
TRBJ2-7 TRBV11-2 many . TGTGCCAGCAGCTTATCCAGGACCCTGAGCTCCTACGAGCAGTACTTC CASSLSRTLSSYEQYF
TRBJ2-7 TRBV2 . TRBD2 TGTGCCAGCAGTGAACTACTAGCGGCCTACGAGCAGTACTTC CASSELLAAYEQYF
TRBJ2-7 TRBV5-1 few TRBD2 TGCGCCAGCAGCTTGGCTCCAGCGGACGCGGGGGAGCAGCACTTC CASSLAPADAGEQHF
TRBJ2-2 TRBV28 many . TGTGCCGGGAGACCGGGACCACAAACCGGGGAGCTGTTTTTT CAGRPGPQTGELFF
TRBJ2-7 TRBV4-1 . . TGCGCCAGCAGCCAAGATGAGGTCTACGAGCAGTACTTC CASSQDEVYEQYF
TRBJ2-7 TRBV28 many TRBD1 TGTGCCAGCAGTCCCCGGGACAGGAATCCCCTCGAGCAGTACTTC CASSPRDRNPLEQYF
TRBJ2-6 TRBV20-1 few TRBD2 TGCAGTGCTAGAGATCGCCGGGCGGGAGCGGGGGCCAACGTCCTGACTTTC CSARDRRAGAGANVLTF